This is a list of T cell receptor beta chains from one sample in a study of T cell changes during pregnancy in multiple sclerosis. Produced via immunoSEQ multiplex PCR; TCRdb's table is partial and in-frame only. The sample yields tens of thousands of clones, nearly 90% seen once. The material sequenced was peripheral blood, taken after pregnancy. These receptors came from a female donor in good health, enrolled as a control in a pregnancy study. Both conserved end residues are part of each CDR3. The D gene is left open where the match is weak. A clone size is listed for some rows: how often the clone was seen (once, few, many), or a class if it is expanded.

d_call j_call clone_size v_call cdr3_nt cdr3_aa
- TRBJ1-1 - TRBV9 TGTGCCAGCAGCCCGGGGAACACTGAAGCTTTCTTT CASSPGNTEAFF
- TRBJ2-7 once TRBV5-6 TGTGCCAGCAGCTTGGGGTCCGGGGTCTACGAGCAGTACTTC CASSLGSGVYEQYF
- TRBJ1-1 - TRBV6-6 TGTGCCAGCAGTTACCCATCAACAGGGAATCCCACTGAAGCTTTCTTT CASSYPSTGNPTEAFF
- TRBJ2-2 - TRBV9 TGTGCCAGCAGCGTCCGAACAGGGACCGGGGAGCTGTTTTTT CASSVRTGTGELFF
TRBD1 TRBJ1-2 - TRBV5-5 TGTGCCAGCAGCCCCGATAGGTGGGCAGGGGGACTCCATGGCTACACCTTC CASSPDRWAGGLHGYTF
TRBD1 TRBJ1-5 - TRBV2 TGTGCCAGCAGTGTGGGACAGCAAAATCAGCCCCAGCATTTT CASSVGQQNQPQHF
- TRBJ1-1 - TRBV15 TGTGCCACCAGCGAAGCTCCGGGACCAGAACAGGGTGAAGCTTTCTTT CATSEAPGPEQGEAFF
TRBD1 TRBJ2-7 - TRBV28 TGTGCCAGCAGTGGGGACAGGGGGCCCTACGAGCAGTACTTC CASSGDRGPYEQYF
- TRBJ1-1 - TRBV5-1 TGCGCCAGCAGCTTGTCTCCGGGGGAGAACACTGAAGCTTTCTTT CASSLSPGENTEAFF
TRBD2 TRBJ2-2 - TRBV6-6 TGTGCCAGCAGCGGGGGGGGAAATTCTAACACCGGGGAGCTGTTTTTT CASSGGGNSNTGELFF
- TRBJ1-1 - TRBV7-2 TGTGCCAGCAGCTTAGAGTCGGGGGGCACTGAAGCTTTCTTT CASSLESGGTEAFF
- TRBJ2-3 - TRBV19 TGTGCCAGCTTGAGGAGGGGTGGCACAGATACGCAGTATTTT CASLRRGGTDTQYF
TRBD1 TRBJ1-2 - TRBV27 TGTGCCAGCCGTGGACAGGGGTTGCCTCATGGCTACACCTTC CASRGQGLPHGYTF
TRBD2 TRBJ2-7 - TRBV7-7 TGTGCCAGCACCGGCCCCAGCGGGGGGTTCTACGAGCAGTACTTC CASTGPSGGFYEQYF
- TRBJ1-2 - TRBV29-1 TGCAGCGTTGAATCGGACATCTGGGGCTACACCTTC CSVESDIWGYTF
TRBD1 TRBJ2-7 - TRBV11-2 TGTGCCAGCAGCTGGGGACAGGCCTACGAGCAGTACTTC CASSWGQAYEQYF
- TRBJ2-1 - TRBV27 TGTGCCAGCAGGGGCGGGACAGCTTACAATGAGCAGTTCTTC CASRGGTAYNEQFF
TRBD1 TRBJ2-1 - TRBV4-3 TGCGCCAGCAGCCAAGCTGGACAGGGAAACAATGAGCAGTTCTTC CASSQAGQGNNEQFF
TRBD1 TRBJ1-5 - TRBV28 TGTGCCAGCAGGGTAGACACAGGGGTCGTTGATCAGCCCCAGCATTTT CASRVDTGVVDQPQHF
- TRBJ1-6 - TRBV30 TGTGCCCGTGGAGGGGCAATGAATAATTCACCCCTCCACTTT CARGGAMNNSPLHF
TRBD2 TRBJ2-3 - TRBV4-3 TGCGCCAGCAGCCAAGATCCTAGCGGGCGCACAGATACGCAGTATTTT CASSQDPSGRTDTQYF
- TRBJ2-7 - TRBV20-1 TGCAGTGCTGAGGAAGCCTACGAGCAGTACTTC CSAEEAYEQYF
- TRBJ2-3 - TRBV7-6 TGTGCCAGCAGCGAACAGGGCAGTTTGTCAGATACGCAGTATTTT CASSEQGSLSDTQYF
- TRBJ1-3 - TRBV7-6 TGTGCCAGCAGCTTAGCGGTAGGGGCGCTTGCTGGAAACACCATATATTTT CASSLAVGALAGNTIYF
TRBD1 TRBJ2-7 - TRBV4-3 TGCGCCAGCAGCCAGATCCCCGGACAGGGGGCAGACGAGCAGTACTTC CASSQIPGQGADEQYF
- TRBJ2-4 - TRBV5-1 TGCGCCAGCAGCTTGGACAGGGTTACTCAGTACTTC CASSLDRVTQYF
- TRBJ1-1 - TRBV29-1 TGCAGCGTGATCCAGGGTAGCACTGAAGCTTTCTTT CSVIQGSTEAFF
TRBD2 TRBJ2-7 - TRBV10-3 TGTGCCATCAGTGATCTCGGGACTAGCGGGGAGTCTCCCTACGAGCAGTACTTC CAISDLGTSGESPYEQYF
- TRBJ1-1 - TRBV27 TGTGCCAGCAGTTTATCGGCGACAGGGAACACTGAAGCTTTCTTT CASSLSATGNTEAFF
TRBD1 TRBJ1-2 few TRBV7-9 TGTGCCAGCAGCCCATTACAGGGGGCAAGGGGTGGCTACACCTTC CASSPLQGARGGYTF
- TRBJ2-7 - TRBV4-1 TGCGCCAGCAGCCAAGAGCCCGGGAGTGGGTACGAGCAGTACTTC CASSQEPGSGYEQYF
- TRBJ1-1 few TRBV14 TGTGCCAGCAGCCAAGATCTAGGCCGTAAAGCTTTCTTT CASSQDLGRKAFF
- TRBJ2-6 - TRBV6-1 TGTGCCAGCAGTGACAGGGTAGCCTCTGGGGCCAACGTCCTGACTTTC CASSDRVASGANVLTF
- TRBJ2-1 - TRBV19 TGTGCCAGTAGTGATACGAGCAATGAGCAGTTCTTC CASSDTSNEQFF
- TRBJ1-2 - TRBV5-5 TGTGCCAGCAGCTTCGCCCGGTCCTATGGCTACACCTTC CASSFARSYGYTF
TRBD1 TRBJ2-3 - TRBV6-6 TGTGCCAGCAGCCCGCTCCAGGGGGTAGATACGCAGTATTTT CASSPLQGVDTQYF
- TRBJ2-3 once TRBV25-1 TGTGCCAGCAGTGAATTGTGGGCGGGGACCAGCACAGATACGCAGTATTTT CASSELWAGTSTDTQYF
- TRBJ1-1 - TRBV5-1 TGCGCCAGCAGCTCCTGGGACACCTACACTGAAGCTTTCTTT CASSSWDTYTEAFF
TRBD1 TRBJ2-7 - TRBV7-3 TGTGCCAGCAGCCCGGGACAGTCCTACGAGCAGTACTTC CASSPGQSYEQYF
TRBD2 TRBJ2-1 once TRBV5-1 TGCGCCAGCAGCCGACTAGCGGGGGAGGGCAATGAGCAGTTCTTC CASSRLAGEGNEQFF
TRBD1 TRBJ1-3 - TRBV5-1 TGCGCCAGCAGCTTGGACCTGGGACAGATTGGAAACACCATATATTTT CASSLDLGQIGNTIYF